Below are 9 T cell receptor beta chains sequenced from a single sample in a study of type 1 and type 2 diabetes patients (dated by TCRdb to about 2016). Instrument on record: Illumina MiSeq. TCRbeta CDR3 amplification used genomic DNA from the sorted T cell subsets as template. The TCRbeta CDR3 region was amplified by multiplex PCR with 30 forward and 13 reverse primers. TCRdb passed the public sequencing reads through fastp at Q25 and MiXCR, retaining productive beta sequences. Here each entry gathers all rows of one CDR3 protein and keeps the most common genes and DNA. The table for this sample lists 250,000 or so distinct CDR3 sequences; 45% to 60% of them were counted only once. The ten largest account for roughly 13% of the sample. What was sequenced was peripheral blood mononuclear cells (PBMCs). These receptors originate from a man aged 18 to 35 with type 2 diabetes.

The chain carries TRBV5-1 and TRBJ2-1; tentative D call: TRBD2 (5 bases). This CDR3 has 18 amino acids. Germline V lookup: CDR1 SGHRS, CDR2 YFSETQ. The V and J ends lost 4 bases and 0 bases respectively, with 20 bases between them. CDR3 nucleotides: TGCGCCAGCAGCGAGGGTGGGTGGCTAGGGAGCTCCTACAATGAGCAGTTCTTC. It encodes CASSEGGWLGSSYNEQFF.

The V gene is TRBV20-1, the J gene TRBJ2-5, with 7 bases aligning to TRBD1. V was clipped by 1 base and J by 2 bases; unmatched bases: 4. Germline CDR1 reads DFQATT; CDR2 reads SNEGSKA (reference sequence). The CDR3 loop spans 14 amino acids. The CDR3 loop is CSARVGQAQETQYF. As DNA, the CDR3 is TGCAGTGCTAGAGTTGGACAGGCACAAGAGACCCAGTACTTC.

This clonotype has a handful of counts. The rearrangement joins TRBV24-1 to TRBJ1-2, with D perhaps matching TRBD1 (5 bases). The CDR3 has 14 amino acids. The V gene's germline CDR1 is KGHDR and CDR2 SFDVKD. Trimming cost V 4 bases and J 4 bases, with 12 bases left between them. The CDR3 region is CATSDTGRGYGYTF. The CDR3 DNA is TGTGCCACCAGTGACACGGGACGAGGCTATGGCTACACCTTC.

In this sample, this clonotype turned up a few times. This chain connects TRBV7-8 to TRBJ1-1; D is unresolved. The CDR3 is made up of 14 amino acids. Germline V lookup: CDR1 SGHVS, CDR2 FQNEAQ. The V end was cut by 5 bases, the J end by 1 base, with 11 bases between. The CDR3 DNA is TGTGCCAGCAGCATTTACCAGGAGAACACTGAAGCTTTCTTT. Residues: CASSIYQENTEAFF.

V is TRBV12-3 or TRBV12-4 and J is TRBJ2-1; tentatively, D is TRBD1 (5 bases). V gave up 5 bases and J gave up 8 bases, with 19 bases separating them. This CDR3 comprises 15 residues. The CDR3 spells CASSLMGPALHEQFF. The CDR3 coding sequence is TGTGCCAGCAGTCTGATGGGGCCCGCCCTCCATGAGCAGTTCTTC.

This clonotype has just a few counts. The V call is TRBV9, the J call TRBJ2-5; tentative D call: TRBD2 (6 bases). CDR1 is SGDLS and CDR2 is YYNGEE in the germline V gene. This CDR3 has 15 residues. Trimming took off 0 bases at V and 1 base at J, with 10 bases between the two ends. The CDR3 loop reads CASSVGGEFQETQYF. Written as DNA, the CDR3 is TGTGCCAGCAGCGTAGGGGGGGAATTCCAAGAGACCCAGTACTTC.

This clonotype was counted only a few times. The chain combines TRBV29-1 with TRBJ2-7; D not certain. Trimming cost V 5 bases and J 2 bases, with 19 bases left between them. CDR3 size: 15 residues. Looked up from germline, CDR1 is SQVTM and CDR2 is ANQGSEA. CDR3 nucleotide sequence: TGCAGCGTTAAAGCGCGCGGCGGCCGACCCTACGAGCAGTACTTC. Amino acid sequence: CSVKARGGRPYEQYF.

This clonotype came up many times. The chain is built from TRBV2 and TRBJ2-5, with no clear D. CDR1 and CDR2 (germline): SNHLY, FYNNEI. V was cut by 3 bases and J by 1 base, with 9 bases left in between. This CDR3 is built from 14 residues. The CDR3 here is CASSERRVQETQYF. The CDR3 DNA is TGTGCCAGCAGTGAGCGTCGGGTCCAAGAGACCCAGTACTTC.

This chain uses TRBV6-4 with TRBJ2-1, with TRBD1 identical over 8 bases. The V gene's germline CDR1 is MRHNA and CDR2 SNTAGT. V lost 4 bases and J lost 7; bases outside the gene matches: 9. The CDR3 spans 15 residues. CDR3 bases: TGTGCCAGCAGTGTCGCAGGGGGCGCGAGGAATGAGCAGTTCTTC. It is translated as CASSVAGGARNEQFF.